This T cell receptor (beta chain) was recorded in a study of response to subunit inactivated influenza vaccine. General study findings and limits: The authors proposed limited new T cell recruitment per seasonal influenza vaccination.

TCRdb processed the RT-PCR reads anew with MiXCR; each CDR3 protein has one entry. This sample yields around 480,000 distinct CDR3 sequences, of which roughly 9.7% are seen a single time; more than 10% belongs to the top ten. Trimming cost V 0 bases and J 7 bases, with 15 bases left between them. Per germline, CDR1 DFQATT and CDR2 SNEGSKA (reference sequence). The CDR3 consists of 14 residues. There are many counts of this clonotype. The antigen is unknown. This rearrangement joins TRBV20-1 to TRBJ1-1; D is unclear. This receptor was taken from a middle-aged man who received an inactivated influenza vaccine. The material sequenced was PBMCs from blood, taken roughly 47 days after vaccination. The CDR3 protein is CSARDMREGSEAFF. CDR3 coding DNA: TGCAGTGCTAGAGATATGAGGGAAGGGAGTGAAGCTTTCTTT.